The TCR beta chain described here comes from a study of PD-1 blockade in classical Hodgkin lymphoma. This table comes from immunoSEQ multiplex PCR, and its TCRdb copy is limited to in-frame clones, with some not included. This repertoire shows around 50,000 clones, approximately 76% found once; its top ten account for roughly 12%. As to time point: cycle 4 day 1 (C4D1), after 6 weeks of nivolumab. Every patient experienced relapse after autologous stem cell transplantation, and brentuximab vedotin exposure varied. Comment on this clone: Its matching antigen is unknown.

Study-level results: Possible causes of repertoire differences, disease activity or prior therapy, remain undefined. Unlike CD8+ TCR diversity, which did not rise significantly by C4D1, CD4+ TCR diversity did. Baseline diversity was lower in partial responders and progressors than complete responders.

Specimen: peripheral blood mononuclear cells (PBMCs), collected before the fourth cycle of nivolumab. This TCR was recovered from a human donor with classical Hodgkin lymphoma.

CDR3 nucleotides: TGCGCCAGCAGCTTGGGGGCAGGGGGTCAGAACACTGAAGCTTTCTTT. Translating gives CASSLGAGGQNTEAFF. J is TRBJ1-1 and V is TRBV5-1, with 7 bases fitting TRBD1. CDR3 length: 16 residues. After removal of 0 bases from V and 1 base from J, the junction contained 6 bases not matched to a gene. CDR1 and CDR2 (germline): SGHRS, YFSETQ. Full variable domain (outside the CDR3, taken from reference TRBV5-1 and TRBJ1-1): KAGVTQTPRYLIKTRGQQVTLSCSPISGHRSVSWYQQTPGQGLQFLFEYFSETQRNKGNFPGRFSGRQFSNSRSEMNVSTLELGDSALYLCASSLGAGGQNTEAFFGQGTRLTVV.